A single sample is the source of the 13 T cell receptor beta chains below, sequenced in a study of T-cell reconstitution after alpha-beta-depleted transplantation in children. Preparing the TCRbeta library involved the use of unique molecular identifiers. TCRdb analysed the PCR reads with MiXCR anew, one entry per CDR3 protein. The repertoire holds around 380,000 distinct CDR3 sequences, roughly a tenth seen once, with roughly 6% in the top ten. This specimen consisted of PBMCs from the stem cell graft donor, obtained from the stem cell graft. Receptor source: a human donor who donated a stem cell graft to a child with acute myeloid leukemia.

The rearrangement joins TRBV6-2 or TRBV6-3 to TRBJ2-7; TRBD1 might be the D (5 bases). The CDR3 is 11 residues long. The V gene lost 6 bases and the J gene lost 6 bases, with 9 bases spanning the gap. Per the germline V gene, CDR1 is MNHEY and CDR2 is SVGEGT. CDR3 amino acids: CASRDMGEQYF. CDR3 DNA sequence: TGTGCCAGCAGGGACATGGGCGAGCAGTACTTC.

This clonotype was found a few times. The chain employs TRBV7-2 and TRBJ2-7; TRBD2 might be the D (6 bases). Germline loops: CDR1 SGHTA, CDR2 FQGNSA. The CDR3 sequence is 14 residues long. Trimming removed 3 bases at V and 3 bases at J, with 12 bases between. The CDR3 protein is CASSFQVADYEQYF. Written as DNA, the CDR3 is TGTGCCAGCAGCTTCCAAGTAGCGGACTACGAGCAGTACTTC.

Only a few counts were recorded for this clonotype. The chain has TRBV4-1 and TRBJ2-1, with 7 nucleotides matching TRBD1. Looked up from germline, CDR1 is MGHRA and CDR2 is YSYEKL. With V trimmed by 5 bases and J by 5 bases, 6 bases remained unmatched. The CDR3 totals 14 residues. The chain's CDR3 is CASSDRVGNNEQFF. CDR3 nucleotides: TGCGCCAGCAGCGACAGGGTAGGGAACAATGAGCAGTTCTTC.

The CDR3 here is CSARDEGRDTEAFF. In DNA, the CDR3 is TGCAGTGCTAGAGATGAGGGCAGGGATACTGAAGCTTTCTTT. V is TRBV20-1 and J is TRBJ1-1, with TRBD1 as a possible D gene (5 bases). Trimming shortened V by 0 bases and J by 5 bases, and 13 bases separated the two germline ends. From germline, CDR1 is DFQATT and CDR2 SNEGSKA (reference sequence). CDR3 size: 14 residues.

This clonotype was picked up many times. The chain joins TRBV15 to TRBJ2-1, with 7 nucleotides matching TRBD2. From germline, CDR1 is LNHNV and CDR2 YYDKDF (reference sequence). Trimming at V came to 5 bases and at J to 6 bases, leaving 7 bases not matched to a gene. This CDR3 is 14 amino acids long. CDR3 in amino acids: CATSGDYPSNEQFF. Written as DNA, the CDR3 is TGTGCCACCAGCGGGGACTATCCCAGCAATGAGCAGTTCTTC.

This clonotype was found a few times. The chain combines TRBV12-3 or TRBV12-4 with TRBJ2-2; the match to TRBD1 covers 8 bases. V shed 4 bases and J 3 bases; nucleotides not matched to a gene: 4. The length of the CDR3 is 15 residues. CDR3 DNA: TGTGCCAGCAGTTGGGACAGGCCCCACACCGGGGAGCTGTTTTTT. Translated, it gives CASSWDRPHTGELFF.

The rearrangement links TRBV7-9 to TRBJ1-6; possible D gene TRBD1, 6 bases. This CDR3 comprises 15 residues. Germline loops: CDR1 SEHNR, CDR2 FQNEAQ (reference sequence). With 5 bases removed from V and 5 bases from J, the gap between germline ends came to 13 bases. The CDR3 protein is CASSPRTVNNSPLHF. CDR3 nucleotides: TGTGCCAGCAGCCCCCGGACAGTAAATAATTCACCCCTCCACTTT.

This clonotype has at least ten counts. V is TRBV12-5 and J is TRBJ2-2; D gene ambiguous. CDR1 and CDR2 (germline): LGHNT, FRNRAP. With 2 bases removed from V and 2 bases from J, the gap between germline ends came to 6 bases. This CDR3 spans 14 amino acids. This CDR3 reads CASGLNSNTGELFF. The CDR3 DNA follows: TGTGCTAGTGGTTTGAATTCTAACACCGGGGAGCTGTTTTTT.

A few counts support this clonotype. The V gene is TRBV6-1, the J gene TRBJ2-7; tentatively, D is TRBD1 or TRBD2 (5 bases each). CDR3 length: 15 residues. Trimming cost V 4 bases and J 6 bases, with 19 bases left between them. Germline values: CDR1 MNHNS, CDR2 SASEGT. The CDR3 here is CASSVQTGTPREQYV. As DNA, the CDR3 is TGTGCCAGCAGTGTCCAGACCGGGACCCCTCGCGAGCAGTACGTC.

The chain recombines TRBV12-3 or TRBV12-4 with TRBJ2-2, with 12 bases lining up with TRBD2. The CDR3 loop spans 17 amino acids. Losses at the gene ends were 3 bases for V and 6 bases for J; bases not matched to a gene: 8. CDR3 DNA: TGTGCCAGCAGTTTCTCTAGCGGGGGGGCCAGGCCCGGGGAGCTGTTTTTT. This gives the protein CASSFSSGGARPGELFF.

The chain joins TRBV5-5 to TRBJ1-6, with 10 bases aligning to TRBD1. Unmatched junction bases numbered 17, after V lost 4 bases and J lost 10 bases. This CDR3 spans 18 amino acids. The germline V gene has CDR1 SGHKS and CDR2 YYEKEE (reference sequence). CDR3 sequence reads: CASSKASVVGTGESPLHF. The DNA for the CDR3 is TGTGCCAGCAGCAAGGCCTCCGTAGTAGGGACAGGGGAATCACCCCTCCACTTT.

The gene calls are TRBV10-3 and TRBJ2-3; TRBD2 matches at 8 bases. This CDR3 comprises 16 residues. CDR1 and CDR2 from the germline V gene are ENHRY and SYGVKD. V dropped 9 bases and J dropped 4; count of bases not matched to a gene: 15. Written as DNA, the CDR3 is TGTGCCATTCCAACAACTAGCGGAGAACAATCAGATACGCAGTATTTT. Its protein is CAIPTTSGEQSDTQYF.

The rearrangement links TRBV4-2 to TRBJ2-5; D ambiguous. CDR3 size: 15 residues. The germline V gene has CDR1 LGHNA and CDR2 YNFKEQ. V lost 0 bases and J 1 base, leaving 9 bases between the germline ends. CDR3 in DNA: TGTGCCAGCAGCCAAGATAGGCAAACCCAAGAGACCCAGTACTTC. Protein product: CASSQDRQTQETQYF.